The 25 T cell receptor beta chains below were found in one sample sequenced in a study of blood T cell repertoires in COVID-19. Sequenced by immunoSEQ multiplex PCR; TCRdb stores in-frame clones only, minus some. The repertoire holds 150,000 or so clones, with almost 85% as singletons. The sequenced sample was peripheral blood. The origin of the receptors is a human donor with acute or convalescent COVID-19. The donor label of this sample is uncertain.

V gene TRBV30 combines with J gene TRBJ1-4; 9 bases align to TRBD1. J was trimmed by 7 bases and V by 5 bases; bases with no gene match: 5. Per the germline V gene, CDR1 is GTSNPN and CDR2 is SVGIG (reference sequence). The CDR3 contains 13 residues. CDR3 DNA: TGTGCCTGGTGGACAGGGGAGGGTGAAAAACTGTTTTTT. Translated, it gives CAWWTGEGEKLFF.

V gene TRBV14 combines with J gene TRBJ1-2, with a tentative D call TRBD1 (6 bases). CDR1 and CDR2 (germline): SGHDN, FVKESK. CDR3 length: 13 amino acids. The ends were cut back, 1 base at V and 7 bases at J, with 10 bases in the middle. This CDR3 reads CASSQVGASGYTF. The DNA for the CDR3 is TGTGCCAGCAGCCAAGTGGGGGCTAGTGGCTACACCTTC.

The rearrangement joins TRBV6-1 to TRBJ2-7; TRBD2 might be the D (5 bases). The CDR3 contains 19 residues. The germline V gene encodes CDR1 MNHNS and CDR2 SASEGT. Trimming stripped 2 bases from V and 3 bases from J, with 26 bases between. CDR3: CASSESGTERLPEDYEQYF. The CDR3 bases are TGTGCCAGCAGTGAATCGGGAACGGAGAGGTTGCCGGAAGACTACGAGCAGTACTTC.

V usage is TRBV11-2 and J usage is TRBJ1-1; D may be TRBD1 (5 bases). This CDR3 is built from 11 residues. Trimming cost V 5 bases and J 11 bases, with 12 bases left between them. Germline values: CDR1 SGHAT, CDR2 FQNNGV. The CDR3 spells CASSLTDKAFF. CDR3 bases: TGTGCCAGCAGCCTCACGGACAAGGCTTTCTTT.

The sample holds a few counts of this clone. The V call is TRBV6-5, the J call TRBJ2-6, with 7 bases aligning to TRBD1. V was clipped by 2 bases and J by 4 bases; unmatched bases: 2. Germline V gene lookup returns CDR1 MNHEY and CDR2 SVGAGI. The length of the CDR3 is 15 residues. The CDR3 nucleotides read TGTGCCAGCAGTTACAGGGGGCTCGGGGCCAACGTCCTGACTTTC. It yields the protein CASSYRGLGANVLTF.

In its sample, this clone was seen a few times. This sequence joins TRBV19 and TRBJ1-4; TRBD1 might be the D (6 bases). Germline V gene sequence: CDR1 LNHDA, CDR2 SQIVND (reference sequence). V lost 10 bases, J lost 3 bases, and 21 bases lay in between. The CDR3 is 16 amino acids. CDR3 sequence reads: CATKDPRGSSNEKLFF. CDR3 coding DNA: TGTGCCACCAAGGACCCCAGGGGATCATCTAATGAAAAACTGTTTTTT. Supplemented by reference TRBV19 and TRBJ1-4, the full variable domain reads DGGITQSPKYLFRKEGQNVTLSCEQNLNHDAMYWYRQDPGQGLRLIYYSQIVNDFQKGDIAEGYSVSREKKESFPLTVTSAQKNPTAFYLCATKDPRGSSNEKLFFGSGTQLSVL.

The J gene is TRBJ2-5, the V gene TRBV5-1, with a weak D call TRBD1 (5 bases). The CDR3 is made up of 14 amino acids. V was pared by 5 bases and J by 2 bases, with 13 bases between. CDR1 is SGHRS, CDR2 YFSETQ, per germline. CDR3: CASSWVRDQETQYF. The CDR3 DNA follows: TGCGCCAGCAGTTGGGTCAGGGATCAAGAGACCCAGTACTTC.

This chain uses TRBV2 with TRBJ2-1, with D perhaps matching TRBD1 (6 bases). The CDR3 covers 10 residues. Germline CDR1 SNHLY, CDR2 FYNNEI. Trimming took 7 bases from V and 8 from J, leaving 6 bases between them. The CDR3 is CASKGDEQFF. DNA of the CDR3: TGTGCCAGCAAGGGGGATGAGCAGTTCTTC.

The chain combines TRBV12-5 with TRBJ1-5; D may be TRBD1 (6 bases). The CDR3 has 15 residues. Trimming removed 0 bases at V and 7 bases at J, with 13 bases between. Looked up from germline, CDR1 is LGHNT and CDR2 is FRNRAP. The CDR3 nucleotides are TGTGCTAGTGGTTTGGTCTCCAGGGGTGGGCAGCCCCAGCATTTT. It is translated as CASGLVSRGGQPQHF. Complete variable domain (other parts from reference TRBV12-5 and TRBJ1-5): DARVTQTPRHKVTEMGQEVTMRCQPILGHNTVFWYRQTMMQGLELLAYFRNRAPLDDSGMPKDRFSAEMPDATLATLKIQPSEPRDSAVYFCASGLVSRGGQPQHFGDGTRLSIL.

The chain couples TRBV5-4 to TRBJ2-5; tentative D call: TRBD1 (5 bases). Germline lookup yields CDR1 SGHNT and CDR2 YYREEE (reference sequence). The CDR3 totals 16 residues. V lost 0 bases, J lost 0 bases, and 12 bases lay in between. CDR3 DNA: TGTGCCAGCAGCTTGGGGGCCAGGGCGGACCAAGAGACCCAGTACTTC. Residues: CASSLGARADQETQYF.

The chain carries TRBV2 and TRBJ1-6; D perhaps matches TRBD1 (5 bases). The CDR3 is 15 amino acids. The V end was cut by 7 bases, the J end by 0 bases, with 10 bases between. From germline, CDR1 is SNHLY and CDR2 FYNNEI. The CDR3 region has the DNA TGTGCCAGCATGGAGGGACGCTCCTATAATTCACCCCTCCACTTT. Translation: CASMEGRSYNSPLHF.

This chain uses TRBV19 with TRBJ1-1; a possible D gene is TRBD1 (6 bases). The CDR3 extends over 16 amino acids. Germline CDR1 and CDR2: LNHDA and SQIVND (reference sequence). V lost 3 bases to trimming and J lost 1 base, with 15 bases between them. The CDR3 spells CASSIRPTGGNTEAFF. As DNA, the CDR3 is TGTGCCAGTAGTATTAGACCGACAGGAGGGAACACTGAAGCTTTCTTT.

In regard to this clone: At one boundary the junction diverges from the germline segment, which might be a read error. V gene TRBV6-2 or TRBV6-3 combines with J gene TRBJ1-5; unclear D gene. Per germline, CDR1 MNHEY and CDR2 SVGEGT. The CDR3 has 12 amino acids. CDR3 protein: CASSGGVQPQHF. The DNA of the CDR3 is TGTGCTAGCAGTGGCGGGGTACAGCCCCAGCATTTT.

This clone was observed a handful of times. The V gene is TRBV5-6, the J gene TRBJ1-2, with TRBD1 matching 7 bases. Trimming cost V 2 bases and J 5 bases; bases outside gene matches: 9. CDR1 and CDR2 (germline): SGHDT, YYEEEE. The CDR3 totals 15 residues. The CDR3 DNA is TGTGCCAGCAGCTTCCCACAGGGGATTAGTTATGGCTACACCTTC. Translated: CASSFPQGISYGYTF.

The chain links TRBV7-8 to TRBJ2-5, with D possibly being TRBD2 (7 bases). From germline, CDR1 is SGHVS and CDR2 FQNEAQ. The V end was cut by 5 bases, the J end by 5 bases, with 18 bases between. This CDR3 has 15 amino acids. The CDR3 DNA is TGTGCCAGCAGCCTGTATAGCAGGGGAGGGGAGACCCAGTACTTC. Residues: CASSLYSRGGETQYF. Using reference TRBV7-8 and TRBJ2-5 for the parts outside the CDR3, the full variable domain is GAGVSQSPRYKVAKRGQDVALRCDPISGHVSLFWYQQALGQGPEFLTYFQNEAQLDKSGLPSDRFFAERPEGSVSTLKIQRTQQEDSAVYLCASSLYSRGGETQYFGPGTRLLVL.

This clone was seen only once. The gene calls are TRBV30 and TRBJ2-2; D call uncertain. CDR1 is GTSNPN, CDR2 SVGIG, per germline (reference sequence). V was pared by 4 bases and J by 5 bases, with 14 bases between. The CDR3 extends over 14 amino acids. The CDR3 reads CAWTAGVQTGELFF. In DNA form, the CDR3 reads TGTGCCTGGACTGCAGGCGTGCAAACCGGGGAGCTGTTTTTT. Drawing the rest from reference TRBV30 and TRBJ2-2, the complete variable domain is SQTIHQWPATLVQPVGSPLSLECTVEGTSNPNLYWYRQAAGRGLQLLFYSVGIGQISSEVPQNLSASRPQDRQFILSSKKLLLSDSGFYLCAWTAGVQTGELFFGEGSRLTVL.

The CDR3 protein is CASRTTTGVYGYTF. CDR3 sequence (DNA): TGTGCCAGCAGGACGACCACAGGAGTCTATGGCTACACCTTC. The rearrangement uses TRBV2 and TRBJ1-2; D is possibly TRBD1 (5 bases). The length of the CDR3 is 14 residues. V lost 6 bases, J lost 4 bases, and 15 bases lay in between. Looked up from germline, CDR1 is SNHLY and CDR2 is FYNNEI. The full variable domain, rest sourced from reference TRBV2 and TRBJ1-2, is EPEVTQTPSHQVTQMGQEVILRCVPISNHLYFYWYRQILGQKVEFLVSFYNNEISEKSEIFDDQFSVERPDGSNFTLKIRSTKLEDSAMYFCASRTTTGVYGYTFGSGTRLTVV.

There are a few counts of this clone. The chain has TRBV6-5 and TRBJ1-4; D might be TRBD1 (5 bases). The CDR3 runs to 15 residues. The germline gives CDR1 MNHEY, CDR2 SVGAGI. V was pared by 2 bases and J by 5 bases, with 12 bases between. CDR3 sequence (DNA): TGTGCCAGCAGTTACCGCAGGGAAGGAAATGAAAAACTGTTTTTT. The encoded protein is CASSYRREGNEKLFF.

The chain carries TRBV7-2 and TRBJ2-3; D call uncertain. From germline, CDR1 is SGHTA and CDR2 FQGNSA. CDR3 size: 16 residues. Trimming took 1 base from V and 0 from J, leaving 11 bases between them. CDR3 region: CASSLVGGASTDTQYF. The CDR3 DNA is TGTGCCAGCAGCTTAGTTGGCGGAGCTAGCACAGATACGCAGTATTTT.

The V and J genes are TRBV10-2 and TRBJ2-2; D might be TRBD2 (6 bases). Trimming removed 4 bases from V and 2 bases from J, with 20 bases in between. CDR3 length equals 18 residues. From germline, CDR1 is WSHSY and CDR2 SAAADI. CDR3 sequence: CASSGVGGLPLNTGELFF. The CDR3 coding sequence is TGCGCCAGCAGTGGGGTCGGGGGACTCCCCTTAAACACCGGGGAGCTGTTTTTT.

The chain links TRBV6-2 or TRBV6-3 to TRBJ1-2; the D gene is possibly TRBD1 (5 bases). V lost 2 bases to trimming and J lost 4 bases, with 11 bases between them. The CDR3 loop spans 14 amino acids. Per germline, CDR1 MNHEY and CDR2 SVGEGT. As DNA, the CDR3 is TGTGCCAGCAGTTACCGAGACAGCCGCTATGGCTACACCTTC. Protein sequence: CASSYRDSRYGYTF.

The rearrangement links TRBV7-9 to TRBJ1-2; 9 nucleotides match TRBD1. The CDR3 is 14 residues long. CDR1 is SEHNR, CDR2 FQNEAQ, per germline (reference sequence). J was trimmed by 10 bases and V by 1 base; bases with no gene match: 7. The CDR3 nucleotides are TGTGCCAGCAGCTTAGGCCGGGACAGGGTTGACTACACCTTC. Translated: CASSLGRDRVDYTF.

The chain has TRBV7-2 and TRBJ1-5; weak D call: TRBD1 (6 bases). In germline, CDR1 is SGHTA, CDR2 FQGNSA. With 0 bases removed from V and 6 bases from J, the gap between germline ends came to 12 bases. The CDR3 has 15 amino acids. This CDR3 is CASSLAGTSGQPQHF. DNA of the CDR3: TGTGCCAGCAGCTTAGCCGGGACATCGGGTCAGCCCCAGCATTTT.

The rearrangement uses TRBV5-4 and TRBJ2-5; 8 nucleotides agree with TRBD2. This CDR3 has 14 residues. In germline, CDR1 is SGHNT, CDR2 YYREEE (reference sequence). V lost 0 bases, J lost 5 bases, and 3 bases stayed unmatched. The CDR3 sequence: CASSLDRGGETQYF. For the CDR3, the DNA is TGTGCCAGCAGCTTGGACCGGGGGGGGGAGACCCAGTACTTC.

This sequence joins TRBV7-2 and TRBJ1-4; D not resolved. Germline V gene data show CDR1 as SGHTA and CDR2 as FQGNSA. This CDR3 spans 14 amino acids. V lost 3 bases, J lost 10 bases, and 15 bases lay in between. CDR3 in DNA: TGTGCCAGCAGCTTTTCTAATTTGAGTGGAAAACTGTTTTTT. This encodes CASSFSNLSGKLFF.